The T cell receptor beta chain under discussion was sequenced for a study of blood T cell repertoires in COVID-19 (dated by TCRdb to 2019 to 2021). Describing the broader study: Samples from collaborators originated in the United States, Italy and Spain and spanned both the acute and convalescent phases of COVID-19. The material from the prospective study consisted of cDNA or gDNA derived from T cells, B-cell-depleted T cells, or PBMCs. Subjects who had been exposed to COVID-19, were actively infected with it, or had recovered from it provided the deeply sampled blood TCRbeta repertoires that made up the dataset. The repertoires were released in a freely available public database intended as a resource for research on the immune response to SARS-CoV-2. The samples were drawn from two sources: the first 160 participants of the ongoing ImmuneRACE study, and 1,200 or so subjects contributed by 6 global collaborators. Nearly every sample came with metadata listing a de-identified subject ID, COVID-19 status, age in years and sex. Where available, HLA class I and class II types were taken from metadata supplied by the sample provider and were not determined by assay-based typing.

Results the study describes overall, beyond this receptor: Clinical and demographic metadata were provided uncurated, with the amount varying by source and participant.

Whole blood was collected in K2EDTA tubes by collaborating institutions according to the institutions' own protocols. For TCRbeta analysis, collaborators shipped samples as frozen whole blood, isolated PBMCs, or DNA extracted from either of those sample types. The immunoSEQ Assay, a bias-controlled multiplex PCR, was used to amplify TCRbeta CDR3 regions from genomic DNA. The authors processed their data as follows. The number of nucleated cells in each sample was estimated by amplification of reference gene primers within the assay. Sequence reads were collapsed and filtered to measure the absolute abundance of every unique TCRbeta CDR3 rearrangement. For each sample, productive Simpson clonality was calculated as the square root of Simpson's diversity index across productive rearrangements. As stored in TCRdb, this immuneACCESS dataset retains in-frame rearrangements with V and J assigned. A fraction of the clones does not appear; measured against another copy, unresolved V genes explain less than half of the discrepancy, and the remainder lacks a known reason. That table furnishes V, J and clone size, whereas the DNA furnished D and trimming. This sample holds some 100,000 clones; 87% were observed only once. Roughly 8.2% of the sample belongs to the ten largest clones.

From the cysteine through the phenylalanine, the CDR3 covers 17 amino acids. Solely the CDR3 DNA is kept, with 51 bases framed from the first base. V lost 3 bases and J lost 3 bases, and the count of bases not matched to a germline gene is 11. For CDR1 and CDR2, the germline V gene (reference sequence) lists LGHDT and YNNKEL. As regards this clone: The target of this receptor is not known. No base quality values were provided; no much bigger clone lies one nucleotide off.

The sequence came from a human donor in a cohort sampled during active COVID-19. Sequencing was performed on peripheral blood. The sequence links TRBV3-1 (or the pseudogene TRBV3-2) to TRBJ1-3; TRBD1 matches 7 bases in the middle. The bases read TGTGCCAGCAGCCATAACAGACAGGGTACGGGTGGAAACACCATATATTTT. Protein translation: CASSHNRQGTGGNTIYF.